Many counts were recorded for the clone carrying this TCR beta chain. What it binds is unknown. The data stem from a study of Graves' ophthalmopathy and Graves' hyperthyroidism. Study-level points and caveats: Ophthalmopathy progression prediction by the model yielded a sensitivity of approximately 70% and a specificity of approximately 77%.

The CDR3 has 13 residues. The V end was cut by 6 bases, the J end by 4 bases, with 12 bases between. The germline V gene has CDR1 MNHNS and CDR2 SASEGT. Amplification of the TCR beta CDR3 regions used RNA transcripts (as template). After a first-round RT-PCR with HTBI primers, a second-round multiplex PCR was run. TCRdb re-analysed the multiplex PCR reads in MiXCR, keeping a single row per CDR3 protein. The repertoire consists of about 370,000 distinct CDR3 sequences, with approximately 18% occurring once and the leading ten covering 2.4%. Sequenced input: peripheral blood. This receptor was identified in an adult woman with stable Graves' hyperthyroidism. The J gene is TRBJ1-1, the V gene TRBV6-1; no reliable D call. Written as DNA, the CDR3 is TGTGCCAGCAGCCCATCGCTCGGCACTGAAGCTTTCTTT. Amino acids: CASSPSLGTEAFF.